This T cell receptor beta chain was identified during a study of cytomegalovirus exposure and HLA in healthy donors. Across the study: According to later analysis, the same platform produced the 130 or so validation and 666 first-cohort repertoires. Study conclusions and caveats: Some public TCRs appeared in many individuals, while most sequences were rare. Specific recognition of CMV antigens was confirmed in vitro for three chains (all CMV-associated).

Data came from immunoSEQ multiplex PCR; TCRdb stores just in-frame clones and leaves some out. There are 180,000 or so clones in the sample; 87% occur only once, and 1.4% lies in the top ten. Details on this clone: Its antigen remains unidentified.

Germline V gives CDR1 SGDLS, CDR2 YYNGEE. This CDR3 has 16 amino acids. The V and J ends lost 3 bases and 5 bases, in that order; junction bases with no gene match: 12. The chain is built from TRBV9 and TRBJ2-5; 8 bases are shared with TRBD2. Material: PBMCs. The sequence came from a woman aged 25 to 39 in good health and CMV-seronegative. The CDR3 coding sequence is TGTGCCAGCAGCGAAAACAGCGGGGGCGGGGGGGAGACCCAGTACTTC. Amino acid sequence: CASSENSGGGGETQYF.